The entry below gives a single T cell receptor (beta chain) sequence along with its context. Its antigen is not known. The record originates from a study of cytomegalovirus exposure and HLA in healthy donors. General study findings and limits: Listed as cytomegalovirus-associated were more than 150 TCR beta chains.

Trimming removed 5 bases from V and 3 bases from J; junction bases left unmatched: 7. CDR3 length: 15 residues. CDR1 SGHAT and CDR2 FQDESV come from the germline V gene (reference sequence). A multiplex PCR was run with 60 Vbeta primers and 13 Jbeta primers. Profiling relied on immunoSEQ multiplex PCR, and the TCRdb table lists in-frame clones only, not all of them. The table includes fewer than 250,000 clones, almost 80% detected once. The material sequenced was PBMCs. This sequence was found in a male donor in good health and CMV-seronegative. The chain joins TRBV11-1 to TRBJ2-7, with 10 positions matching TRBD2. The CDR3 nucleotides are TGTGCCAGCAGCCCGGGGACTAGCGCCTACTACGAGCAGTACTTC. Translated, it gives CASSPGTSAYYEQYF.